One sample yielded the 29 T cell receptor beta chains listed below, sequenced in a study of T-cell reconstitution after alpha-beta-depleted transplantation in children. Unique molecular identifiers were incorporated during preparation of the TCRbeta library. TCRdb reanalysed the PCR reads using MiXCR and keeps one entry per CDR3 protein. The data contain a few hundred thousand distinct CDR3 sequences, approximately 11% of them singletons. The sample was PBMCs, taken before TCRalphabeta/CD19-depleted stem cell transplant. These receptors were taken from a child less than two years old with acute myeloid leukemia, due to receive a stem cell transplant.

Many counts were recorded for this clonotype. The genes are TRBV14 and TRBJ2-3; 7 nucleotides agree with TRBD1. Germline V gene lookup returns CDR1 SGHDN and CDR2 FVKESK. With 8 bases clipped from V and 9 bases from J, the junction kept 5 bases outside the gene matches. The CDR3 runs to 11 residues. This CDR3 reads CASSQGVTQYF. The CDR3 coding sequence is TGTGCCAGCTCGCAGGGGGTGACGCAGTATTTT.

This clonotype was seen repeatedly, ten times or more. The chain links TRBV11-2 to TRBJ1-5; 8 nucleotides agree with TRBD1. This CDR3 comprises 14 residues. Germline values: CDR1 SGHAT, CDR2 FQNNGV. Unmatched junction bases numbered 5, after V lost 1 base and J lost 9 bases. The DNA of the CDR3 is TGTGCCAGCAGCTTAGTAGGACAGGGAACGCCCCAGCATTTT. Protein: CASSLVGQGTPQHF.

The chain carries TRBV3-1 and TRBJ2-2; TRBD2 matches at 9 bases. This CDR3 is built from 17 residues. V lost 10 bases to trimming and J lost 4 bases; unmatched junction nucleotides: 16. Germline-derived CDR1 and CDR2 are LGHDT and YNNKEL (reference sequence). CDR3 loop: CATSQDPGGRATGELFF. In nucleotides, the CDR3 is TGTGCCACCTCCCAAGATCCGGGCGGGAGGGCCACCGGGGAGCTGTTTTTT.

V gene TRBV5-1 combines with J gene TRBJ2-5; 11 bases agree with TRBD2. CDR1 and CDR2 from the germline V gene are SGHRS and YFSETQ. The CDR3 runs 15 residues. V lost 2 bases to trimming and J lost 4 bases; unmatched junction nucleotides: 4. In nucleotides, the CDR3 is TGCGCCAGCAGCTTAGCCGGGACTAGCGGAGAGACCCAGTACTTC. It is translated as CASSLAGTSGETQYF.

This clonotype came up many times. The gene calls are TRBV5-1 and TRBJ2-1, with unresolved D. Germline-derived CDR1 and CDR2 are SGHRS and YFSETQ. The V end was cut by 4 bases, the J end by 10 bases, with 15 bases between. This CDR3 contains 13 residues. The CDR3 here is CASSPETGSEQFF. The CDR3 DNA is TGCGCCAGCAGCCCAGAGACTGGCTCGGAGCAGTTCTTC. Filled out from reference TRBV5-1 and TRBJ2-1, the complete variable domain reads KAGVTQTPRYLIKTRGQQVTLSCSPISGHRSVSWYQQTPGQGLQFLFEYFSETQRNKGNFPGRFSGRQFSNSRSEMNVSTLELGDSALYLCASSPETGSEQFFGPGTRLTVL.

The chain carries TRBV5-4 and TRBJ2-2; D is unclear. The length of the CDR3 is 14 residues. V was clipped by 0 bases and J by 7 bases, with 10 bases between them. Germline CDR1 reads SGHNT; CDR2 reads YYREEE (reference sequence). The CDR3 nucleotides are TGTGCCAGCAGCTTGGAGCTCCTCTGCGGGGAGCTGTTTTTT. Translating it yields CASSLELLCGELFF.

This rearrangement joins TRBV7-8 to TRBJ2-3, with a weak D call TRBD2 (6 bases). From germline, CDR1 is SGHVS and CDR2 FQNEAQ. The ends were cut back, 6 bases at V and 3 bases at J, with 13 bases in the middle. CDR3 size: 14 residues. CDR3 nucleotides: TGTGCCAGCAGGAAAATCGGAGGGACAGATACGCAGTATTTT. It encodes CASRKIGGTDTQYF.

This clonotype came up many times. The gene calls are TRBV29-1 and TRBJ2-7; 7 nucleotides match TRBD1. The CDR3 runs to 16 residues. The germline gives CDR1 SQVTM, CDR2 ANQGSEA. J was trimmed by 2 bases and V by 2 bases; bases with no gene match: 12. The CDR3 DNA is TGCAGCGTTGAACGACGGGGCAGGGGGAACACCTACGAGCAGTACTTC. Protein sequence: CSVERRGRGNTYEQYF.

This rearrangement joins TRBV6-1 to TRBJ2-5, with 9 bases fitting TRBD2. Germline CDR1 reads MNHNS; CDR2 reads SASEGT. The trim removed 5 bases at V and 1 base at J, leaving 2 bases unmatched. CDR3 length: 14 residues. The CDR3 sequence: CASSLAGRQETQYF. The DNA of the CDR3 is TGTGCCAGCAGTCTAGCGGGACGCCAAGAGACCCAGTACTTC.

The chain has TRBV7-8 and TRBJ1-2; possibly TRBD1 for D (5 bases). From germline, CDR1 is SGHVS and CDR2 FQNEAQ. V lost 5 bases to trimming and J lost 1 base, with 17 bases between them. The CDR3 has 16 amino acids. The DNA of the CDR3 is TGTGCCAGCAGCCCCGGGCCGGAGGGGCTTAACTATGGCTACACCTTC. Protein sequence: CASSPGPEGLNYGYTF.

This clonotype was seen ten or more times. This rearrangement joins TRBV28 to TRBJ2-3; 8 bases fit TRBD1. This CDR3 region has 15 residues. In germline, CDR1 is MDHEN, CDR2 SYDVKM. The junction had 0 bases not matched to a gene; V was cut back by 0 bases and J by 1 base. CDR3: CASSLWDRGTDTQYF. The DNA for the CDR3 is TGTGCCAGCAGTTTATGGGACAGGGGCACAGATACGCAGTATTTT. Full variable domain (remainder filled in from reference TRBV28 and TRBJ2-3): DVKVTQSSRYLVKRTGEKVFLECVQDMDHENMFWYRQDPGLGLRLIYFSYDVKMKEKGDIPEGYSVSREKKERFSLILESASTNQTSMYLCASSLWDRGTDTQYFGPGTRLTVL.

This clonotype was picked up many times. The chain uses TRBV29-1 and TRBJ2-2, with 7 bases matching TRBD2. In germline, CDR1 is SQVTM, CDR2 ANQGSEA. The trim removed 5 bases at V and 7 bases at J, leaving 7 bases unmatched. This CDR3 has 13 residues. The DNA of the CDR3 is TGCAGCGTTAAGGAACGGGGGGACGGGGAGCTGTTTTTT. Its protein product is CSVKERGDGELFF.

This clonotype has ten or more counts. CDR3 protein: CASRPGGNEQFF. For the CDR3, the DNA is TGTGCCAGTCGTCCGGGGGGGAATGAGCAGTTCTTC. The chain uses TRBV7-2 and TRBJ2-1, with 8 bases lining up with TRBD2. Germline assignment: CDR1 SGHTA and CDR2 FQGNSA. J lost 7 bases, V lost 9 bases, and 5 bases had no gene match. This CDR3 is built from 12 residues. The full variable domain, its missing parts supplied by reference TRBV7-2 and TRBJ2-1, is GAGVSQSPSNKVTEKGKDVELRCDPISGHTALYWYRQSLGQGLEFLIYFQGNSAPDKSGLPSDRFSAERTGGSVSTLTIQRTQQEDSAVYLCASRPGGNEQFFGPGTRLTVL.

In its sample, this clonotype was seen many times. CDR3 in amino acids: CATSRGRGNEKLFF. In DNA, the CDR3 is TGTGCCACCAGCAGAGGCCGGGGAAATGAAAAACTGTTTTTT. The rearrangement uses TRBV15 and TRBJ1-4, with D unclear. Between the trimmed V and J ends, which lost 1 base and 5 bases, there was a span of 8 bases. Germline lookup yields CDR1 LNHNV and CDR2 YYDKDF (reference sequence). This CDR3 has 14 residues.

This clonotype was recorded at least ten times. The gene calls are TRBV9 and TRBJ2-3; 8 nucleotides match TRBD1. V lost 3 bases to trimming and J lost 3 bases; unmatched junction nucleotides: 12. The CDR3 extends over 17 amino acids. CDR1 is SGDLS and CDR2 is YYNGEE in the germline V gene. The DNA of the CDR3 is TGTGCCAGCAGCGCTCGCCCGGACAGGGTCGGGACAGATACGCAGTATTTT. Amino acid sequence: CASSARPDRVGTDTQYF.

This clonotype came up many times. The genes are TRBV12-3 or TRBV12-4 and TRBJ2-3, with 7 bases identical to TRBD2. The CDR3 length is 14 residues. Losses at the gene ends were 9 bases for V and 0 bases for J; bases not matched to a gene: 6. The CDR3 region is CASKGGYSTDTQYF. The CDR3 nucleotides read TGTGCCAGTAAGGGAGGGTACAGCACAGATACGCAGTATTTT.

The chain carries TRBV6-1 and TRBJ1-3; D perhaps matches TRBD1 (6 bases). V shed 8 bases and J shed 3 bases, with 14 bases lying between them. CDR1 is MNHNS and CDR2 is SASEGT in the germline V gene. CDR3 size: 14 residues. CDR3 nucleotide sequence: TGTGCCAGCGGGAGGGGGACGGGTGGAAACACCATATATTTT. This translates into CASGRGTGGNTIYF.

There are many counts of this clonotype. The V call is TRBV20-1, the J call TRBJ2-5, with D perhaps TRBD1 (5 bases). V gave up 1 base and J gave up 1 base, with 10 bases separating them. Germline CDR1 and CDR2: DFQATT and SNEGSKA (reference sequence). The CDR3 contains 14 residues. CDR3 amino acids: CSARGTGAQETQYF. The CDR3 DNA reads as TGCAGTGCTAGAGGAACAGGAGCCCAAGAGACCCAGTACTTC.

This clonotype showed up many times. The chain carries TRBV27 and TRBJ2-7; 10 nucleotides agree with TRBD2. Trimming cost V 2 bases and J 3 bases; bases outside gene matches: 10. The CDR3 is 17 amino acids. Germline V lookup: CDR1 MNHEY, CDR2 SMNVEV (reference sequence). As DNA, the CDR3 is TGTGCCAGCAGTTTAATTCCGACTAGCGGGTTTATCTACGAGCAGTACTTC. Translation: CASSLIPTSGFIYEQYF.

This clonotype came up a few times. The chain is built from TRBV25-1 and TRBJ2-2; D gene uncertain. The CDR3 contains 13 residues. Germline CDR1 MGHDK, CDR2 SYGVNS. V was shortened by 4 bases and J by 7 bases, with 10 bases between the two germline ends. CDR3 bases: TGTGCCAGCAGTGTCGAGTGGATCGGGGAGCTGTTTTTT. As protein: CASSVEWIGELFF.

This clonotype was observed many times. The chain couples TRBV20-1 to TRBJ2-5; D unresolved. The ends were cut back, 4 bases at V and 3 bases at J, with 6 bases in the middle. The CDR3 has 11 amino acids. Germline V gene data show CDR1 as DFQATT and CDR2 as SNEGSKA (reference sequence). As DNA, the CDR3 is TGCAGTGCTACTATTAAAGAGACCCAGTACTTC. This encodes CSATIKETQYF.

This clonotype was counted between two and nine times. The V call is TRBV20-1, the J call TRBJ2-3; the match to TRBD2 covers 7 bases. The CDR3 runs 13 residues. Trimming at V came to 5 bases and at J to 2 bases, leaving 4 bases not matched to a gene. Germline V CDR1 and CDR2: DFQATT, SNEGSKA (reference sequence). As DNA, the CDR3 is TGCAGTGCTTCCGGGACTATCACAGATACGCAGTATTTT. Protein product: CSASGTITDTQYF.

This clonotype was found many times. V and J are TRBV9 and TRBJ2-2; TRBD1 matches at 7 bases. The CDR3 is 14 residues long. CDR1 and CDR2 (germline): SGDLS, YYNGEE. V lost 4 bases to trimming and J lost 4 bases; unmatched junction nucleotides: 4. CDR3 residues: CASSKQGTTGELFF. The CDR3 DNA reads as TGTGCCAGCAGCAAACAGGGGACCACCGGGGAGCTGTTTTTT.

This clonotype was counted many times. V is TRBV5-1 and J is TRBJ2-3, with 12 nucleotides matching TRBD2. The germline CDR1 and CDR2 sequences are SGHRS and YFSETQ. The CDR3 totals 16 residues. V gave up 5 bases and J gave up 2 bases; unmatched junction bases: 6. The CDR3 here is CASSPLAGGVTDTQYF. The CDR3 nucleotides are TGCGCCAGCAGTCCACTAGCGGGAGGTGTCACAGATACGCAGTATTTT.

There are many counts of this clonotype. The V gene is TRBV7-3, the J gene TRBJ2-7; D perhaps matches TRBD1 (8 bases). There are 15 residues in the CDR3. Germline V gives CDR1 SGHTA, CDR2 FQGTGA. Trimming cost V 2 bases and J 4 bases, with 15 bases left between them. CDR3 sequence: CASSLFGQGGYEQYF. CDR3 DNA sequence: TGTGCCAGCAGCTTATTCGGACAGGGAGGGTACGAGCAGTACTTC.

The sample holds many counts of this clonotype. The chain couples TRBV7-2 to TRBJ1-5; D unresolved. CDR1 and CDR2 (germline): SGHTA, FQGNSA. Deletions cut 1 base from V and 0 bases from J, with 10 bases between. This CDR3 is 16 amino acids long. As DNA, the CDR3 is TGTGCCAGCAGCTTAGTTGGTTCGGATAGCAATCAGCCCCAGCATTTT. This sequence encodes CASSLVGSDSNQPQHF.

This clonotype was picked up a small number of times. The gene calls are TRBV5-4 and TRBJ2-2; 10 nucleotides align to TRBD1. Germline CDR1 SGHNT, CDR2 YYREEE (reference sequence). This CDR3 is built from 14 residues. The J segment lost 6 bases and the V segment lost 2 bases, leaving 1 base of the junction unmatched. CDR3 in amino acids: CASSFGQGAGELFF. The CDR3 DNA reads TGTGCCAGCAGCTTCGGACAGGGGGCCGGGGAGCTGTTTTTT.

Of note for this clonotype: It may be a read error: a sequence one base away is much more abundant. The genes are TRBV5-1 and TRBJ1-2, with D unresolved. From germline, CDR1 is SGHRS and CDR2 YFSETQ. The length of the CDR3 is 15 residues. The CDR3 DNA is TGCGCCAGCAGCTTGGCCGTGAGTGGCGACGGAGGCTACGCCTTC. As protein: CASSLAVSGDGGYAF.

This clonotype appeared many times. The chain is built from TRBV9 and TRBJ1-2; D is possibly TRBD1 (6 bases). CDR1 is SGDLS, CDR2 YYNGEE, per germline. Between the trimmed V and J ends, which lost 2 bases and 4 bases, there was a span of 15 bases. The CDR3 is 15 residues long. The CDR3 here is CASSVSPGQLYGYTF. CDR3 nucleotide sequence: TGTGCCAGCAGCGTTAGTCCAGGACAGCTCTATGGCTACACCTTC.